Listed below are T cell receptor beta chains from one sample, sequenced in a study of identical twins. One entry per CDR3 protein, called by TCRdb with MiXCR from the 5' RACE reads. This table holds approximately 220,000 distinct CDR3 sequences, roughly 7.5% found once. The sample was also linked to a second study, of yellow fever vaccine responses in identical twins.

The sample consisted of memory (CD45RO+) T cells sorted from blood. These receptors were taken from a woman between 18 and 29 years old in good health. Each CDR3 is given with its conserved first and last residue.

v_call: TRBV6-1; j_call: TRBJ1-4; cdr3_aa: CASILGGYGEKLFF
v_call: TRBV4-2; j_call: TRBJ2-2; cdr3_aa: CASSQVEFRAGGGELFF
v_call: TRBV7-8; j_call: TRBJ2-7; cdr3_aa: CASSFSRDYRREYF
v_call: TRBV3-1; j_call: TRBJ2-7; cdr3_aa: CASSQFLDTNEQYF
v_call: TRBV20-1; j_call: TRBJ2-1; cdr3_aa: CSARSSGTGEQFF
v_call: TRBV7-2; j_call: TRBJ1-5; cdr3_aa: CASSEGPLFQPQHF
v_call: TRBV10-3; j_call: TRBJ2-3; cdr3_aa: CAISEDAGGSTDTQYF
v_call: TRBV18; j_call: TRBJ2-3; cdr3_aa: CASSPLGRSTDTQYF
v_call: TRBV6-5; j_call: TRBJ2-5; cdr3_aa: CASSYTPGGQETQYF
v_call: TRBV28; j_call: TRBJ1-1; cdr3_aa: CAGNLFAGQGEAFF
v_call: TRBV25-1; j_call: TRBJ2-4; cdr3_aa: CASSEQERNIQYF
v_call: TRBV4-3; j_call: TRBJ2-3; cdr3_aa: CASSQDNRVGDTQYF
v_call: TRBV3-1; j_call: TRBJ2-5; cdr3_aa: CASSYRTGKETQYF
v_call: TRBV6-5; j_call: TRBJ2-5; cdr3_aa: CASSYSSLGSETQYF
v_call: TRBV15; j_call: TRBJ2-3; cdr3_aa: CATSRELTDTQYF
v_call: TRBV20-1; j_call: TRBJ2-2; cdr3_aa: CSAREIADTGELFF
v_call: TRBV12-3/TRBV12-4; j_call: TRBJ1-5; cdr3_aa: CASSKQGWDQPQHF
v_call: TRBV4-3; j_call: TRBJ2-3; cdr3_aa: CASSQDLAGGGADTQYF
v_call: TRBV11-2; j_call: TRBJ2-4; cdr3_aa: CASSSRRYGRESKNIQYF
v_call: TRBV12-3/TRBV12-4; j_call: TRBJ1-3; cdr3_aa: CATPTVYGNTIYF
v_call: TRBV10-3; j_call: TRBJ1-2; cdr3_aa: CAISGGTGTGGYGYTF
v_call: TRBV7-2; j_call: TRBJ2-7; cdr3_aa: CASSLKGQGPYEQYF
v_call: TRBV30; j_call: TRBJ2-2; cdr3_aa: CAWTPAPGPRELFF
v_call: TRBV7-2; j_call: TRBJ2-5; cdr3_aa: CASSLPNRDRETQYF
v_call: TRBV5-6; j_call: TRBJ2-7; cdr3_aa: CASSSATYEQYF
v_call: TRBV25-1; j_call: TRBJ1-1; cdr3_aa: CATTGVGNTEAFF
v_call: TRBV12-3/TRBV12-4; j_call: TRBJ2-2; cdr3_aa: CASSLQGLDTGELFF
v_call: TRBV5-6; j_call: TRBJ2-1; cdr3_aa: CASSLRGTGNEQFF
v_call: TRBV6-1; j_call: TRBJ2-5; cdr3_aa: CASSRGTPQQETQYF
v_call: TRBV20-1; j_call: TRBJ2-5; cdr3_aa: CSARDATGPQETQYF
v_call: TRBV6-4; j_call: TRBJ2-2; cdr3_aa: CASSSGTGHGELFF
v_call: TRBV4-3; j_call: TRBJ2-3; cdr3_aa: CASSPSTAGGPTDTQYF
v_call: TRBV7-3; j_call: TRBJ2-1; cdr3_aa: CASSSSGTGNEQFF
v_call: TRBV29-1; j_call: TRBJ2-5; cdr3_aa: CSVGLYQETQYF
v_call: TRBV4-3; j_call: TRBJ1-1; cdr3_aa: CASSQDLGIGQAGAFF
v_call: TRBV27; j_call: TRBJ2-1; cdr3_aa: CASSWQGANNEQFF
v_call: TRBV15; j_call: TRBJ2-1; cdr3_aa: CATSRGGGIYNEQFF
v_call: TRBV20-1; j_call: TRBJ2-7; cdr3_aa: CSATRQGNSYEQYF
v_call: TRBV5-6; j_call: TRBJ2-7; cdr3_aa: CASSTGRGSAYEQYF
v_call: TRBV12-3/TRBV12-4; j_call: TRBJ2-5; cdr3_aa: CASSSGLETQYF
v_call: TRBV19; j_call: TRBJ1-2; cdr3_aa: CASSWRQGKKPNYGYTF
v_call: TRBV6-5; j_call: TRBJ2-1; cdr3_aa: CASSYSGGGATSDNEQFF
v_call: TRBV7-2; j_call: TRBJ2-4; cdr3_aa: CASSLSSGGGKNIQYF
v_call: TRBV5-1; j_call: TRBJ2-4; cdr3_aa: CASSLEGNKNIQYF
v_call: TRBV18; j_call: TRBJ2-2; cdr3_aa: CASSPLTNTGELFF
v_call: TRBV5-8; j_call: TRBJ2-2; cdr3_aa: CASSSGLGFGELFF
v_call: TRBV5-1; j_call: TRBJ1-1; cdr3_aa: CASSFNTNTEAFF
v_call: TRBV5-5; j_call: TRBJ2-5; cdr3_aa: CASSLGLVETQYF
v_call: TRBV14; j_call: TRBJ2-7; cdr3_aa: CASSQGGGYQREQYF